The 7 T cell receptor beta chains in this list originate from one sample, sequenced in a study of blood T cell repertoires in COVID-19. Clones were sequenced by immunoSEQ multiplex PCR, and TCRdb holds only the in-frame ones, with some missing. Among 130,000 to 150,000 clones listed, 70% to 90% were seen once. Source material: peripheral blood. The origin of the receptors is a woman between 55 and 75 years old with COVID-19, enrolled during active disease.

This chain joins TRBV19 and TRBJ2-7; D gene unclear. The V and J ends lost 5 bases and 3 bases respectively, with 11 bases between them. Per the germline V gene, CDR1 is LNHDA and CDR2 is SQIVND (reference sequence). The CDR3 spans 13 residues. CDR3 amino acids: CASSFGGNYEQYF. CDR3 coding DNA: TGTGCCAGTAGTTTTGGTGGCAACTACGAGCAGTACTTC.

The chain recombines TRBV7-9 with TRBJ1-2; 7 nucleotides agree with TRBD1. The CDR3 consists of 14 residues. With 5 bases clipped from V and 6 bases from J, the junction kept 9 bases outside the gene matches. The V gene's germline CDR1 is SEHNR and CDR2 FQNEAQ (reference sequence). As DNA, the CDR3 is TGTGCCAGCAGCCCCCGGACAGGTTTGGATGGCTACACCTTC. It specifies CASSPRTGLDGYTF.

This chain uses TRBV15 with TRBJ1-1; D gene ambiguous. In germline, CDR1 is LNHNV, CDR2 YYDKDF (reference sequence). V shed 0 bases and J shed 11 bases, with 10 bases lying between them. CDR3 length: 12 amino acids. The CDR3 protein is CATSRDELVAFF. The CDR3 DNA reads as TGTGCCACCAGCAGAGACGAGTTGGTGGCTTTCTTT.

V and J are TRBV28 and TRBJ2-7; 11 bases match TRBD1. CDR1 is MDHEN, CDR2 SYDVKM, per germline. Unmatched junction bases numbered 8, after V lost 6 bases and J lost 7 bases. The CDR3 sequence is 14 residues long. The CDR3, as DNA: TGTGCCAGCAGCGACGGACAGGGGGCTTGGGAGCAGTACTTC. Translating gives CASSDGQGAWEQYF.

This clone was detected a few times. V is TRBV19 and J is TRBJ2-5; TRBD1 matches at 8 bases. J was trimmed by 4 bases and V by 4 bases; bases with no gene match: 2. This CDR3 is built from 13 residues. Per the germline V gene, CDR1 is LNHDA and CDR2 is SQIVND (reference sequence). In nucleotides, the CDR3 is TGTGCCAGTAGTAGACAGGGGATAGAGACCCAGTACTTC. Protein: CASSRQGIETQYF.

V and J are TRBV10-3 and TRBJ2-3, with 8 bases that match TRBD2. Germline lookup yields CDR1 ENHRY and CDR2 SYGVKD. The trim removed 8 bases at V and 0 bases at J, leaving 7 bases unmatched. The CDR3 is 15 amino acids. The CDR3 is CAISGRGASTDTQYF. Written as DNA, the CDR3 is TGTGCCATCTCCGGGCGGGGGGCTAGCACAGATACGCAGTATTTT.

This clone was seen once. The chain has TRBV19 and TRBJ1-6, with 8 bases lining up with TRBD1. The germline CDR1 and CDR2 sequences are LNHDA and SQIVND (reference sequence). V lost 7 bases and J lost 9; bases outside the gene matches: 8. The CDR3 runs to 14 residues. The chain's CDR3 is CASNTGQGGSPLHF. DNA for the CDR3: TGTGCCAGTAATACTGGACAGGGCGGTTCACCCCTCCACTTT.